This entry is about one T cell receptor (beta chain). The entry originates in a study of memory CD8 T cells in hepatitis C reinfection. Here immunoSEQ multiplex PCR was the method, and the copy in TCRdb shows in-frame clones only, minus some. The table lists about 50,000 clones, roughly 87% of them singletons, with more than 0.65% in the top ten. The time point is: late/post reinfection, 12 to 24 weeks after detection. No in vitro expansion preceded TCR sequencing of the sorted cells. Donors came from people who inject drugs enrolled in HEPCO, Canada. The clonotype comes from a man between 18 and 35 years old with hepatitis C virus infection. Input material: naive CD8+ T cells sorted from blood.

The CDR3 region is CASSQEVSGGQETQYF. CDR3 in DNA: TGCGCCAGCAGCCAAGAGGTTAGCGGGGGTCAAGAGACCCAGTACTTC. The V and J genes are TRBV4-3 and TRBJ2-5, with 9 nucleotides matching TRBD2. The CDR3 has 16 residues. V shed 0 bases and J 2 bases; nucleotides not matched to a gene: 4. Germline CDR1 is LGHNA and CDR2 is YSLEER.